Listed here is a single TCR beta chain. This specimen belongs to a study of blood T cell repertoires in COVID-19. Study as a whole: The origin of the acute and convalescent COVID-19 samples was the United States, Italy and Spain. From T cells, B-cell-depleted T cells, or PBMCs came the material, which was cDNA or gDNA.

Here immunoSEQ multiplex PCR was the method, and the copy in TCRdb shows in-frame clones only, minus some. The sample carries tens of thousands of clones, approximately 83% recorded once. The CDR3 is 16 residues long. V lost 5 bases, J lost 5 bases, and 22 bases lay in between. Germline V gene lookup returns CDR1 LGHDT and CDR2 YNNKEL (reference sequence). The sequenced sample consisted of peripheral blood. The source is an elderly woman with COVID-19, enrolled during active disease. The chain combines TRBV3-1 (or the pseudogene TRBV3-2) with TRBJ2-7, with D unresolved. The DNA for the CDR3 is TGTGCCAGCAGCGGTTCACGTCCATTCGTGTTAGACGAGCAGTACTTC. Encoded protein: CASSGSRPFVLDEQYF.